These 24 T cell receptor beta chains originate from one sample sequenced in a study of blood T cells in healthy people across ages. Sample-barcoded 5' priming and a J-beta primer mix drove a second PCR of about 6 to 12 cycles. Each CDR3 protein is one row after TCRdb ran MiXCR on the 5' RACE reads. The sample carries 750,000 to 950,000 distinct CDR3 sequences, approximately 32% recorded once. This same sample was also taken into another study, of T cells of mothers and their children.

The sequencing input was blood. The origin of the receptors is a woman between 40 and 55 years old in good health.

Comment on this clonotype: A read error may be the cause here, since a much bigger clone is one base away. The V call is TRBV18, the J call TRBJ2-7; D is unclear. The tail of the sequence fits TRBJ2-5 better, so the J call may be wrong. This CDR3 is 12 amino acids long. Germline V gene sequence: CDR1 KGHSH, CDR2 LQKENI. The CDR3: CASPPGSETQYF. The CDR3 bases are TGTGCCAGCCCACCAGGCTCAGAGACCCAGTACTTC.

The chain uses TRBV12-3 or TRBV12-4 and TRBJ1-5; a weak D match, TRBD1 (6 bases). This CDR3 is built from 15 residues. Trimming stripped 5 bases from V and 2 bases from J, with 13 bases between. CDR3 DNA: TGTGCCAGCAGTGTTCAGGGGTCTGGCAATCAGCCCCAGCATTTT. This encodes CASSVQGSGNQPQHF.

The chain links TRBV5-5 to TRBJ1-1; D remains unclear. Trimming removed 1 base from V and 11 bases from J, with 21 bases in between. The length of the CDR3 is 15 residues. Germline CDR1 reads SGHKS; CDR2 reads YYEKEE (reference sequence). This CDR3 reads CASSLSGPYPSWAFF. The DNA of the CDR3 is TGTGCCAGCAGCTTGTCCGGGCCCTACCCTTCCTGGGCTTTCTTT. Based on the CDR3 plus reference TRBV5-5 and TRBJ1-1, the full variable domain is DAGVTQSPTHLIKTRGQQVTLRCSPISGHKSVSWYQQVLGQGPQFIFQYYEKEERGRGNFPDRFSARQFPNYSSELNVNALLLGDSALYLCASSLSGPYPSWAFFGQGTRLTVV.

V gene TRBV7-6 combines with J gene TRBJ2-7; 8 bases match TRBD1. The germline gives CDR1 SGHVS, CDR2 FNYEAQ. The V and J ends lost 5 bases and 6 bases, in that order; junction bases with no gene match: 9. The CDR3 consists of 14 residues. CDR3 sequence (DNA): TGTGCCAGCAGCCAGCAGTTGACAGGGGTCGAGCAGTACTTC. Its translation is CASSQQLTGVEQYF. Together with reference TRBV7-6 and TRBJ2-7, the CDR3 gives the full variable domain: GAGVSQSPRYKVTKRGQDVALRCDPISGHVSLYWYRQALGQGPEFLTYFNYEAQQDKSGLPNDRFSAERPEGSISTLTIQRTEQRDSAMYRCASSQQLTGVEQYFGPGTRLTVT.

Of note for this clonotype: A read error is possible here, since a much larger clone lies one base away. The chain recombines TRBV12-3 or TRBV12-4 with TRBJ1-2; D gene uncertain. This CDR3 has 12 amino acids. Here the CDR3 reads CVSSLQNYGYTF. CDR3 sequence (DNA): TGTGTCAGCAGTTTACAAAACTATGGCTACACCTTC.

This clonotype occurred many times. The chain joins TRBV28 to TRBJ2-7; 9 bases fit TRBD1. Unmatched junction bases numbered 6, after V lost 7 bases and J lost 5 bases. CDR1 and CDR2 from the germline V gene are MDHEN and SYDVKM. This CDR3 region has 13 residues. The CDR3 loop is CASNLQGAHEQYF. The CDR3, as DNA: TGTGCCAGCAACTTACAGGGGGCCCACGAGCAGTACTTC.

The sample holds a few counts of this clonotype. The rearrangement links TRBV11-2 to TRBJ1-1, with D uncertain. Germline V gene lookup returns CDR1 SGHAT and CDR2 FQNNGV. The ends were cut back, 1 base at V and 1 base at J, with 7 bases in the middle. The CDR3 spans 14 residues. CDR3 nucleotides: TGTGCCAGCAGCTTAGGTTACAGGAACACTGAAGCTTTCTTT. Its protein product is CASSLGYRNTEAFF.

This clonotype was found a few times. V gene TRBV10-3 combines with J gene TRBJ1-2; 8 nucleotides agree with TRBD1. With 3 bases clipped from V and 2 bases from J, the junction kept 5 bases outside the gene matches. The germline gives CDR1 ENHRY, CDR2 SYGVKD. This CDR3 has 15 residues. The DNA of the CDR3 is TGTGCCATCAGTGATGGGACAGGAGGGAACTATGGCTACACCTTC. Protein sequence: CAISDGTGGNYGYTF.

The rearrangement links TRBV5-1 to TRBJ1-4; 7 bases are shared with TRBD1. Germline V lookup: CDR1 SGHRS, CDR2 YFSETQ. V was clipped by 4 bases and J by 6 bases; unmatched bases: 9. This CDR3 spans 15 amino acids. CDR3 nucleotides: TGCGCCAGCAGCGTAGCCGGGACAGTAGATGAAAAACTGTTTTTT. It yields the protein CASSVAGTVDEKLFF.

This clonotype has a handful of counts. This chain uses TRBV6-5 with TRBJ2-1, with D perhaps TRBD1 (6 bases). The ends were cut back, 5 bases at V and 4 bases at J, with 15 bases in the middle. This CDR3 region has 15 residues. The V gene's germline CDR1 is MNHEY and CDR2 SVGAGI. CDR3 residues: CASSPRGTDYNEQFF. The DNA for the CDR3 is TGTGCCAGCAGTCCCAGGGGTACGGATTACAATGAGCAGTTCTTC.

This clonotype was observed at least ten times. This sequence joins TRBV14 and TRBJ2-7; 7 nucleotides agree with TRBD1. The V segment lost 4 bases and the J segment 0 bases; nucleotides outside the gene matches: 9. The CDR3 is 16 residues long. Germline V gene data show CDR1 as SGHDN and CDR2 as FVKESK. The CDR3 loop reads CASSPLRTGRSYEQYF. CDR3 DNA: TGTGCCAGCAGCCCCCTTAGGACAGGCCGCTCCTACGAGCAGTACTTC.

Notes on this clonotype: Compared with germline, one end of the junction differs, possibly owing to a read error. This chain uses TRBV28 with TRBJ1-5, with TRBD1 identical over 8 bases. Germline V gene lookup returns CDR1 MDHEN and CDR2 SYDVKM. The CDR3 length is 15 residues. The CDR3 here is CASSSWDRTDQPLHF. The CDR3 bases are TGTGCCAGCAGTTCATGGGACAGGACGGATCAGCCCCTGCATTTT.

The rearrangement uses TRBV4-3 and TRBJ2-5; the D gene is possibly TRBD2 (6 bases). V dropped 1 base and J dropped 5 bases, with 14 bases sitting between them. The CDR3 consists of 15 residues. Germline assignment: CDR1 LGHNA and CDR2 YSLEER. The CDR3 sequence: CASSQALGGRETQYF. The DNA of the CDR3 is TGCGCCAGCAGCCAAGCTCTAGGAGGGAGGGAGACCCAGTACTTC.

The rearrangement links TRBV28 to TRBJ2-1; the D call may be TRBD1 or TRBD2 (5 bases each). This CDR3 comprises 15 residues. Germline V gene sequence: CDR1 MDHEN, CDR2 SYDVKM. Trimming shortened V by 5 bases and J by 10 bases, and 21 bases separated the two germline ends. The CDR3, as DNA: TGTGCCAGCAGTGAGGGGCAGGGAAGGTCCTACGAGCAGTTCTTC. This sequence encodes CASSEGQGRSYEQFF.

The chain couples TRBV5-6 to TRBJ2-5, with TRBD2 identical over 11 bases. CDR1 and CDR2 from the germline V gene are SGHDT and YYEEEE. The CDR3 is 16 amino acids. Losses at the gene ends were 4 bases for V and 11 bases for J; bases not matched to a gene: 16. The CDR3 nucleotides read TGTGCCAGCAGCGGTAGCGGGGGGGCCGCTTACAATGAGCAGTACTTC. Amino acids: CASSGSGGAAYNEQYF.

This clonotype was counted many times. The gene calls are TRBV20-1 and TRBJ1-6, with D unresolved. CDR1 is DFQATT, CDR2 SNEGSKA, per germline (reference sequence). The CDR3 runs to 14 residues. Trimming took 1 base from V and 7 from J, leaving 11 bases between them. DNA for the CDR3: TGCAGTGCTAGAGGCTGGGCTGGGAATTCACCCCTCCACTTT. Its translation is CSARGWAGNSPLHF.

Turning to this clonotype: At one boundary the junction diverges from the germline segment, which might be a read error. The CDR3 region is CTTSDPGRGIQYF. CDR3 nucleotide sequence: TGTACCACCAGTGACCCGGGACGTGGGATTCAGTACTTC. The V call is TRBV24-1, the J call TRBJ2-4, with D perhaps given as TRBD1 or TRBD2 (5 bases each). Germline-derived CDR1 and CDR2 are KGHDR and SFDVKD. CDR3 length: 13 amino acids.

About this clonotype: Sequence at one end of the junction differs from germline and may be a read error. The rearrangement links TRBV7-7 to TRBJ2-5; 7 nucleotides agree with TRBD2. The better agreement between TRBJ2-1 and the DNA end casts doubt on the J call. The length of the CDR3 is 14 residues. CDR1 is SSHAT, CDR2 FNYEAQ, per germline (reference sequence). The CDR3 DNA sequence: TGTGCTAGCAGCCCCTTGGGGAGGGGAGAGACCCAGTTCTTC. Translating gives CASSPLGRGETQFF.

The chain links TRBV25-1 to TRBJ2-1; 7 nucleotides agree with TRBD2. Trimming at V came to 8 bases and at J to 9 bases, leaving 10 bases not matched to a gene. The CDR3 totals 13 residues. Germline V gene data show CDR1 as MGHDK and CDR2 as SYGVNS. CDR3 DNA sequence: TGTGCCAGCGAGAGGGACTACCGTAGTGAGCAGTTCTTC. Translated, it gives CASERDYRSEQFF.

On this clonotype itself: Given a much more abundant clone one base away, this may be a read error. V gene TRBV20-1 combines with J gene TRBJ2-7; 7 bases map to TRBD1. CDR1 DFQATT and CDR2 SNEGSKA come from the germline V gene (reference sequence). V lost 4 bases, J lost 8 bases, and 14 bases stayed unmatched. The CDR3 runs to 14 residues. CDR3 bases: TGCAGTGCTACCCGGACAGGCGTAGGGAACAAGCAGTACTTC. Translation gives CSATRTGVGNKQYF.

This clonotype was recorded at least ten times. DNA for the CDR3: TGTGCCAGCAGTCTCCATCGGGGCCAAGAGACCCAGTACTTC. Its protein is CASSLHRGQETQYF. This chain uses TRBV12-3 or TRBV12-4 with TRBJ2-5; tentatively, D is TRBD2 (5 bases). The V and J ends lost 5 bases and 1 base respectively, with 11 bases between them. The length of the CDR3 is 14 residues.

With respect to this clonotype: A much larger clone differs from this one at a single base, so this may be a read error. This chain links TRBV20-1 with TRBJ2-5; the match to TRBD2 covers 9 bases. Germline V gives CDR1 DFQATT, CDR2 SNEGSKA (reference sequence). V shed 3 bases and J 4 bases; nucleotides not matched to a gene: 3. This CDR3 comprises 13 residues. The CDR3 is CSARVAGVETQYF. In DNA form, the CDR3 reads TGCAGTGCTAGGGTAGCGGGGGTAGAGACCCAGTACTTC.

The chain employs TRBV5-1 and TRBJ1-1; 7 bases map to TRBD1. J gave up 0 bases and V 4 bases, and 3 bases lay outside the gene matches. The CDR3 sequence is 14 residues long. Germline CDR1 SGHRS, CDR2 YFSETQ. CDR3: CASSRDSMNTEAFF. The CDR3 DNA follows: TGCGCCAGCAGCCGGGACAGTATGAACACTGAAGCTTTCTTT.

A note on this clonotype: The conserved phenylalanine or tryptophan is not found at the CDR3 terminus, so this likely reflects a read error. The chain uses TRBV7-9 and TRBJ2-3; D uncertain. Germline V gives CDR1 SEHNR, CDR2 FQNEAQ (reference sequence). V dropped 5 bases and J dropped 6 bases, with 12 bases sitting between them. There are 13 residues in the CDR3. The CDR3 is CASSPPRHDTQYY. CDR3 nucleotide sequence: TGTGCCAGCAGCCCCCCCCGGCATGATACGCAGTATTAT.